Described below is a single T cell receptor beta chain sequence and its context. The target antigen is unknown. This entry belongs to a study of cytomegalovirus exposure and HLA in healthy donors. The wider study: Earlier, 95 million to 130 million unique TCR beta sequences were recovered from roughly 200 million T cells by an analysis. Study findings and constraints: Investigators reported 164 TCR beta chains as tied to cytomegalovirus. Donors were assumed by presence/absence analyses to have roughly uniform sequencing depth. The authors later linked a missense DCLRE1C variant to TCR beta V- and J-gene trimming.

Germline CDR1 and CDR2: LNHDA and SQIVND (reference sequence). This CDR3 has 16 residues. The V segment lost 4 bases and the J segment 6 bases; nucleotides outside the gene matches: 8. Amplification used 60 Vbeta primers and 13 Jbeta primers. Here immunoSEQ multiplex PCR was the method, and the copy in TCRdb shows in-frame clones only, minus some. The sample holds 100,000 or so clones, less than 85% seen once. This receptor was taken from a young man in good health and CMV-seropositive. This chain connects TRBV19 to TRBJ2-3, with 12 bases aligning to TRBD1. Sample: PBMCs. For the CDR3, the DNA is TGTGCCAGTAGTACCGGGACAGGGGGCGCAGTTGATACGCAGTATTTT. It translates to CASSTGTGGAVDTQYF.